This TCR beta chain stems from a study of blood T cell repertoires in COVID-19. About the study: Specimens from acute and convalescent COVID-19 originated in the United States, Italy and Spain. The analysed material was cDNA or gDNA that came from T cells, B-cell-depleted T cells, or PBMCs.

Original processing methods: The assay estimated nucleated cells by amplifying reference gene primers. Generated by immunoSEQ multiplex PCR, the TCRdb table keeps only in-frame clones and is missing some. V, J and clone size derive from that table, while D and trimming were established from the DNA sequence. The table has over 40,000 clones, roughly 83% seen once. This clone was seen once. The sequence came from a woman aged 55-70 years with acute or convalescent COVID-19. The specimen sequenced was peripheral blood.

Here the CDR3 DNA reads TGTGCCAGCAGCCTTCCAGAAAATGAGCAGTTCTTC. The encoded protein is CASSLPENEQFF. J is TRBJ2-1 and V is TRBV7-3; the D is unclear. Germline CDR1 SGHTA, CDR2 FQGTGA. Trimming took off 5 bases at V and 7 bases at J, with 9 bases between the two ends. The CDR3 totals 12 residues.